The rows below give T cell receptor beta chains drawn from one sample of a study of PD-L1 blockade in urothelial cancer. This table comes from immunoSEQ multiplex PCR, and its TCRdb copy is limited to in-frame clones, with some not included. Of some 31,000 clones listed, roughly 84% were seen once; the top ten hold 2.5% to 3%. Sample: PBMCs, taken around atezolizumab (anti-PD-L1) treatment. Receptor source: a man in his sixties or seventies with urothelial cancer. CDR3s include the opening cysteine and the closing phenylalanine or tryptophan. The order of the fields is D gene, clone size, J gene, V gene, CDR3 protein, CDR3 DNA. D genes are given only for firm matches. Where a row states a size, it is once, few, many or the class of an expanded clone; other rows omit it.

>TRBD2|once|TRBJ2-1|TRBV28
CASIHPSGSNSEQFF
TGTGCCAGCATTCACCCTAGCGGGAGTAATAGTGAGCAGTTCTTC
>NA|NA|TRBJ1-3|TRBV7-9
CASSLQTGLGNTIYF
TGTGCCAGCAGCTTACAGACAGGACTTGGAAACACCATATATTTT
>TRBD2|once|TRBJ2-1|TRBV4-3
CASSQDRLAGTLGDEQFF
TGCGCCAGCAGCCAAGATCGCCTAGCGGGGACCTTAGGGGATGAGCAGTTCTTC
>NA|NA|TRBJ2-1|TRBV9
CASSVAGQGKGEQFF
TGTGCCAGCAGCGTAGCTGGTCAGGGGAAGGGTGAGCAGTTCTTC
>TRBD2|NA|TRBJ2-3|TRBV4-2
CASSQVAGGPVDTQYF
TGTGCCAGCAGCCAAGTTGCGGGAGGGCCAGTAGATACGCAGTATTTT
>NA|NA|TRBJ2-2|TRBV27
CASSRSRGGELFF
TGTGCCAGCAGTCGTTCACGCGGGGGGGAGCTGTTTTTT
>NA|NA|TRBJ2-3|TRBV6-5
CASSGSTGIHTQYF
TGTGCCAGCAGCGGATCAACAGGGATACATACGCAGTATTTT
>NA|NA|TRBJ1-5|TRBV6-5
CASSSGRVGQPQHF
TGTGCCAGCAGTTCAGGCAGGGTGGGGCAGCCCCAGCATTTT
>NA|NA|TRBJ1-3|TRBV5-1
CASSLAGTGNTIYF
TGCGCCAGCAGCTTGGCAGGAACTGGAAACACCATATATTTT
>TRBD2|NA|TRBJ2-7|TRBV27
CASSGGRGVIYEQYF
TGTGCCAGCAGTGGCGGGAGAGGCGTTATCTACGAGCAGTACTTC
>TRBD1|NA|TRBJ2-5|TRBV5-1
CASSSTGDAMETQYF
TGCGCCAGCAGCAGCACAGGGGACGCGATGGAGACCCAGTACTTC
>TRBD2|NA|TRBJ2-7|TRBV5-4
CASSLQGGSYEQYF
TGTGCCAGCAGCCTCCAGGGAGGGAGTTACGAGCAGTACTTC
>NA|NA|TRBJ2-1|TRBV11-2
CASRSLVGANYNEQFF
TGTGCCAGCAGGTCCCTCGTGGGAGCAAACTACAATGAGCAGTTCTTC
>NA|once|TRBJ1-4|TRBV4-1
CASSQDFRGQNEKLFF
TGCGCCAGCAGCCAAGATTTCAGGGGCCAAAATGAAAAACTGTTTTTT
>TRBD2|NA|TRBJ2-1|TRBV11-2
CASSRQLAGGGDGQFF
TGTGCCAGCAGCAGACAACTAGCGGGAGGAGGGGATGGGCAGTTCTTC
>NA|NA|TRBJ2-2|TRBV2
CASSEQTGELFF
TGTGCCAGCAGTGAACAGACCGGGGAGCTGTTTTTT
>TRBD2|NA|TRBJ2-3|TRBV4-1
CASSHGTSDYTDTQYF
TGCGCCAGCAGCCACGGGACTAGCGATTACACAGATACGCAGTATTTT
>NA|few|TRBJ2-1|TRBV18
CASSPSEGLGVNEQFF
TGTGCCAGCTCACCATCTGAGGGACTTGGAGTCAATGAGCAGTTCTTC
>NA|NA|TRBJ2-1|TRBV28
CASSSGDEQFF
TGTGCCAGCAGTTCGGGTGATGAGCAGTTCTTC
>TRBD1|NA|TRBJ1-1|TRBV30
CAWGPRGRLVVEAFF
TGTGCCTGGGGGCCCAGGGGGCGCTTGGTCGTTGAAGCTTTCTTT
>TRBD1|NA|TRBJ1-1|TRBV15
CATSRDTGVNTEAFF
TGTGCCACCAGCAGAGATACAGGGGTTAACACTGAAGCTTTCTTT
>TRBD2|few|TRBJ2-3|TRBV4-1
CASSRTSGRSRTDTQYF
TGCGCCAGCAGTCGGACTAGCGGGAGATCTCGCACAGATACGCAGTATTTT
>NA|NA|TRBJ1-1|TRBV7-9
CASSLGGGNTEAFF
TGTGCCAGCAGCTTAGGGGGGGGGAACACTGAAGCTTTCTTT
>TRBD1|NA|TRBJ1-1|TRBV12-5
CASGLRTGGEAFF
TGTGCTAGTGGTTTGAGGACAGGGGGTGAAGCTTTCTTT
>NA|NA|TRBJ1-1|TRBV7-2
CASSLATVNTEAFF
TGTGCCAGCAGCTTAGCTACGGTGAACACTGAAGCTTTCTTT
>NA|NA|TRBJ2-5|TRBV5-1
CASSSPSRETQYF
TGCGCCAGCAGCTCCCCATCGAGGGAGACCCAGTACTTC
>TRBD1|NA|TRBJ2-7|TRBV6-5
CASNPSTGGTYEQYF
TGTGCCAGCAATCCTTCGACAGGGGGGACCTACGAGCAGTACTTC
>NA|NA|TRBJ2-7|TRBV6-5
CASQQGADYEQYF
TGTGCCAGCCAGCAGGGCGCCGACTACGAGCAGTACTTC
>NA|few|TRBJ2-1|TRBV6-5
CASSTYSGNNEQFF
TGTGCCAGCAGTACATATTCAGGAAACAATGAGCAGTTCTTC
>TRBD2|NA|TRBJ2-1|TRBV7-9
CASSFAGVGGEQFF
TGTGCCAGCAGCTTTGCGGGAGTGGGGGGTGAGCAGTTCTTC
>NA|once|TRBJ1-2|TRBV7-2
CASSSPGLNFYGYTF
TGTGCCAGCAGTTCTCCGGGACTGAACTTCTATGGCTACACCTTC